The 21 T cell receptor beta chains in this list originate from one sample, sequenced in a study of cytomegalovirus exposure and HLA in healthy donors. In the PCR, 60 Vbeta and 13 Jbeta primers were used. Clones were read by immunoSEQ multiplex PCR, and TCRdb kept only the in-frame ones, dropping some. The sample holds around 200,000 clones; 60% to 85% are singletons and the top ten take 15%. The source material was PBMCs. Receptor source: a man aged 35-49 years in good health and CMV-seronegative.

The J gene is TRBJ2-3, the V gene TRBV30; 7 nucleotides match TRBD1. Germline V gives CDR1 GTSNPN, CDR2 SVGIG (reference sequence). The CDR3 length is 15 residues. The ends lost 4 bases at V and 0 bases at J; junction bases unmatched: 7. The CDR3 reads CAWTLGQRSTDTQYF. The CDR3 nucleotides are TGTGCCTGGACTTTGGGACAGCGGAGCACAGATACGCAGTATTTT. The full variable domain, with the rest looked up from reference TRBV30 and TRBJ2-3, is SQTIHQWPATLVQPVGSPLSLECTVEGTSNPNLYWYRQAAGRGLQLLFYSVGIGQISSEVPQNLSASRPQDRQFILSSKKLLLSDSGFYLCAWTLGQRSTDTQYFGPGTRLTVL.

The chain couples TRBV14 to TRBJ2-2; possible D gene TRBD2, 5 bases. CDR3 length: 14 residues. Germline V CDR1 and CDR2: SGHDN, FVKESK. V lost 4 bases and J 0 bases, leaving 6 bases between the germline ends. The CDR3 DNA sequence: TGTGCCAGCAGCCTTAGCGCGAACACCGGGGAGCTGTTTTTT. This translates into CASSLSANTGELFF.

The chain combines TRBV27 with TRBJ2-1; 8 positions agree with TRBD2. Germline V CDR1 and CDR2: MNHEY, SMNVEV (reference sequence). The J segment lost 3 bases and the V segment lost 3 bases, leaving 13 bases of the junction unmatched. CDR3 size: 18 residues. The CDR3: CASSFGGGSGTFYNEQFF. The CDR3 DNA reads TGTGCCAGCAGTTTTGGGGGGGGTAGCGGGACGTTCTACAATGAGCAGTTCTTC.

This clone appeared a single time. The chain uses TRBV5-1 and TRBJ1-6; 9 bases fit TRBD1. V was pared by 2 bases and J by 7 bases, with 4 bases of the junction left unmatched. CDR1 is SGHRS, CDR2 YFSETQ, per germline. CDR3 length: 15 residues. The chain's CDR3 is CASSFGTGKNSPLHF. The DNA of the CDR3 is TGCGCCAGCAGCTTTGGGACAGGGAAGAATTCACCCCTCCACTTT. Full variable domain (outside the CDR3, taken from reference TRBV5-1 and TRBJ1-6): KAGVTQTPRYLIKTRGQQVTLSCSPISGHRSVSWYQQTPGQGLQFLFEYFSETQRNKGNFPGRFSGRQFSNSRSEMNVSTLELGDSALYLCASSFGTGKNSPLHFGNGTRLTVT.

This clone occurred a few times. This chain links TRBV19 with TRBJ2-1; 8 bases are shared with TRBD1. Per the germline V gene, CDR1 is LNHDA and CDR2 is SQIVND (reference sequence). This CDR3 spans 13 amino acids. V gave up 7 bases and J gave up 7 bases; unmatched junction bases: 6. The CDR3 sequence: CASMKQGENEQFF. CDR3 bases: TGTGCCAGTATGAAACAGGGGGAAAATGAGCAGTTCTTC.

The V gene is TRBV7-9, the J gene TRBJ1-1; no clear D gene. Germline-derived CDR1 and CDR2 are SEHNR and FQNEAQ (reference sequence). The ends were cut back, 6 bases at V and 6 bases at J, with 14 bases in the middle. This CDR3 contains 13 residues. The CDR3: CASRPYLSPEAFF. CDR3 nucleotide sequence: TGTGCCAGCAGACCCTATCTTAGCCCTGAAGCTTTCTTT.

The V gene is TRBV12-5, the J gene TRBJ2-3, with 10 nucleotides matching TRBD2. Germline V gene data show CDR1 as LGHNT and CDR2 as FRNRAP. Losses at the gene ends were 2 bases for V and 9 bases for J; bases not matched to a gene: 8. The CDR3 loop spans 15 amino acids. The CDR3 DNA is TGTGCTAGTGGTTTGAGCCTAGCGGGAGCCGGCACGCAGTATTTT. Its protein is CASGLSLAGAGTQYF.

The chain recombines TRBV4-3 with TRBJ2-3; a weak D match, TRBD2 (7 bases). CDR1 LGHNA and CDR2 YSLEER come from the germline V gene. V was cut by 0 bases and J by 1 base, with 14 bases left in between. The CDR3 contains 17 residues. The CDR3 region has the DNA TGCGCCAGCAGCCAAGACCTGGGGGGGCAAGGCACAGATACGCAGTATTTT. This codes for CASSQDLGGQGTDTQYF.

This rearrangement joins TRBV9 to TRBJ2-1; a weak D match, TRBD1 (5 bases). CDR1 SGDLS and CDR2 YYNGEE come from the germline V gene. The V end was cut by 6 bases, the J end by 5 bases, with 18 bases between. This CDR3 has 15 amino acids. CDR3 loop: CASTLGVRGNNEQFF. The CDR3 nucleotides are TGTGCCAGCACCTTAGGGGTAAGGGGTAACAATGAGCAGTTCTTC.

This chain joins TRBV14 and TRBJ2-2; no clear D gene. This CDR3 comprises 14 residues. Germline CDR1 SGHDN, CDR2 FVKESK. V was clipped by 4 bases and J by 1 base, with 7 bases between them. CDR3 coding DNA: TGTGCCAGCAGCCCCCACAAGAACACCGGGGAGCTGTTTTTT. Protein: CASSPHKNTGELFF.

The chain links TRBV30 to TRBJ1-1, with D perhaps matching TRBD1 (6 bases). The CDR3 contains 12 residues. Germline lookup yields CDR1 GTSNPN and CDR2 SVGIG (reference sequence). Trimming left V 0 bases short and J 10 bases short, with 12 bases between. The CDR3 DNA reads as TGTGCCTGGAGTGTACCGGCAGGGGCAGCTTTCTTT. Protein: CAWSVPAGAAFF. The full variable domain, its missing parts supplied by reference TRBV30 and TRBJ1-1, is SQTIHQWPATLVQPVGSPLSLECTVEGTSNPNLYWYRQAAGRGLQLLFYSVGIGQISSEVPQNLSASRPQDRQFILSSKKLLLSDSGFYLCAWSVPAGAAFFGQGTRLTVV.

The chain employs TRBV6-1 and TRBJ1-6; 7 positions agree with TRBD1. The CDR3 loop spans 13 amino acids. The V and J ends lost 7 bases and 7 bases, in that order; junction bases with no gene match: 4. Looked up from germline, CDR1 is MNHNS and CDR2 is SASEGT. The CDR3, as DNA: TGTGCCAGCAAGGGACAGATGAATTCACCCCTCCACTTT. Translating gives CASKGQMNSPLHF.

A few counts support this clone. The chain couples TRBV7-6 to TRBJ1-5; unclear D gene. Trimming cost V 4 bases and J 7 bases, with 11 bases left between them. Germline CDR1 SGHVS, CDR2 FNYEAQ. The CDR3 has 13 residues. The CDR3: CASSSLHGQPQHF. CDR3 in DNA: TGTGCCAGCAGCTCCCTTCATGGCCAGCCCCAGCATTTT.

As DNA, the CDR3 is TGTGCCAGCAGCGCGAGGGCAGGGGGCTACAATGAGCAGTTCTTC. Protein: CASSARAGGYNEQFF. The V gene is TRBV9, the J gene TRBJ2-1; 7 bases match TRBD1. Germline V gives CDR1 SGDLS, CDR2 YYNGEE. V dropped 3 bases and J dropped 3; count of bases not matched to a gene: 6. The CDR3 contains 15 residues. The full variable domain, rest sourced from reference TRBV9 and TRBJ2-1, is DSGVTQTPKHLITATGQRVTLRCSPRSGDLSVYWYQQSLDQGLQFLIQYYNGEERAKGNILERFSAQQFPDLHSELNLSSLELGDSALYFCASSARAGGYNEQFFGPGTRLTVL.

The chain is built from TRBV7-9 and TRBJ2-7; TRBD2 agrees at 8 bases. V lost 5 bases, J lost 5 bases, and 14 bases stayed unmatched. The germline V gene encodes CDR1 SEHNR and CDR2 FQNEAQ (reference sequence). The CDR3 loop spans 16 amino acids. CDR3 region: CASSPREAGARHEQYF. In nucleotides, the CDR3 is TGTGCCAGCAGCCCACGGGAAGCGGGGGCGAGGCACGAGCAGTACTTC.

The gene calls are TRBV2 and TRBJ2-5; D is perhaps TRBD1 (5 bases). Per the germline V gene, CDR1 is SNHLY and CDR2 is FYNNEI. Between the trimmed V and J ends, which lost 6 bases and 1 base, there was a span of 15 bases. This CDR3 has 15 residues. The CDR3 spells CASRPTGAAQETQYF. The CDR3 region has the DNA TGTGCCAGCAGACCTACTGGGGCAGCCCAAGAGACCCAGTACTTC. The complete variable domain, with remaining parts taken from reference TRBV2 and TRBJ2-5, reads EPEVTQTPSHQVTQMGQEVILRCVPISNHLYFYWYRQILGQKVEFLVSFYNNEISEKSEIFDDQFSVERPDGSNFTLKIRSTKLEDSAMYFCASRPTGAAQETQYFGPGTRLLVL.

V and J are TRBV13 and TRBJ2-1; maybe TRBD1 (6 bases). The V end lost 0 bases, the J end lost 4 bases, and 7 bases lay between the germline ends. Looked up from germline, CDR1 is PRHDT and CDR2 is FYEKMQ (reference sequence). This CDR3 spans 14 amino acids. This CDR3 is CASSLGRGYNEQFF. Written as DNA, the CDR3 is TGTGCCAGCAGCTTAGGCAGGGGATACAATGAGCAGTTCTTC.

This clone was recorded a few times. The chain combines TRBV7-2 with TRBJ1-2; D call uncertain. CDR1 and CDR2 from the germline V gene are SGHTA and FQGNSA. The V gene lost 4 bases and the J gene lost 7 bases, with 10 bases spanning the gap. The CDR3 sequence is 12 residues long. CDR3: CASSSDTFGYTF. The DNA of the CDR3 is TGTGCCAGCAGCTCCGACACGTTTGGCTACACCTTC. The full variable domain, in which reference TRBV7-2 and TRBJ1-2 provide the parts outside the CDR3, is GAGVSQSPSNKVTEKGKDVELRCDPISGHTALYWYRQSLGQGLEFLIYFQGNSAPDKSGLPSDRFSAERTGGSVSTLTIQRTQQEDSAVYLCASSSDTFGYTFGSGTRLTVV.

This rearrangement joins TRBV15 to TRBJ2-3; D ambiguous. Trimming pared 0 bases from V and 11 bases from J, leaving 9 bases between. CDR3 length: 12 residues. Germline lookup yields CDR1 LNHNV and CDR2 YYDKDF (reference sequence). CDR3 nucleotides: TGTGCCACCAGCAGAGAACCCCCTATGCAGTATTTT. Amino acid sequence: CATSREPPMQYF. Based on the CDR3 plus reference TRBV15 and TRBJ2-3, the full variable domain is DAMVIQNPRYQVTQFGKPVTLSCSQTLNHNVMYWYQQKSSQAPKLLFHYYDKDFNNEADTPDNFQSRRPNTSFCFLDIRSPGLGDTAMYLCATSREPPMQYFGPGTRLTVL.

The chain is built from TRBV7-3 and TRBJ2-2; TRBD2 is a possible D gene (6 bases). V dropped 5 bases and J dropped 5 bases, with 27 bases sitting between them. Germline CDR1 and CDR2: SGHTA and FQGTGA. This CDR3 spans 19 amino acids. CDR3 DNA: TGTGCCAGCAGCCCCCACCGACTAGTCCCGCGAGTTACGACCGGGGAGCTGTTTTTT. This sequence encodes CASSPHRLVPRVTTGELFF.

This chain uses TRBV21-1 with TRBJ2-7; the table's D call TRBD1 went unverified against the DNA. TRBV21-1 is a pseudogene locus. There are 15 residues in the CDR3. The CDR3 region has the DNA TGTGCCAGCAGCATTCGGACAGGGTACACCACCGAGCAGTACTTC. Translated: CASSIRTGYTTEQYF.